Listed here are 27 T cell receptor beta chains from one sample, sequenced in a study of cytomegalovirus exposure and HLA in healthy donors. Use of 60 Vbeta and 13 Jbeta primers characterized the PCR. Assay used: immunoSEQ multiplex PCR; TCRdb lists only in-frame clones, some missing. The table shows over 95,000 clones, with 77% occurring only once. Sequenced material: PBMCs. The receptors were sampled from a man between 35 and 55 years old in good health and CMV-seropositive.

CDR3 protein: CASSVRVGDEQYF. In DNA form, the CDR3 reads TGTGCCAGCAGTGTAAGGGTAGGGGACGAGCAGTACTTC. This chain links TRBV2 with TRBJ2-7; D may be TRBD1 (5 bases). CDR1 and CDR2 from the germline V gene are SNHLY and FYNNEI. V lost 4 bases and J 5 bases, leaving 12 bases between the germline ends. The CDR3 runs to 13 residues.

With respect to this clone: An end of the junction does not agree with germline; a read error may underlie this. The CDR3 DNA sequence: TGTGCTAGCAGCCCCACCCCGGGACAGGGCTCCTACGAGCAGTACTTC. Protein sequence: CASSPTPGQGSYEQYF. The chain is built from TRBV7-7 and TRBJ2-5; TRBD1 agrees at 9 bases. The tail of the sequence fits TRBJ2-7 better, so the J call may be wrong. CDR3 length equals 16 residues. Germline lookup yields CDR1 SSHAT and CDR2 FNYEAQ (reference sequence).

The chain uses TRBV27 and TRBJ2-3, with a weak D call TRBD2 (5 bases). This CDR3 is built from 16 residues. The V end lost 6 bases, the J end lost 10 bases, and 26 bases lay between the germline ends. From germline, CDR1 is MNHEY and CDR2 SMNVEV (reference sequence). The CDR3 loop reads CASRTKLRTKGEAQYF. The CDR3 bases are TGTGCCAGCAGGACCAAACTACGGACGAAGGGAGAGGCGCAGTATTTT.

The chain couples TRBV21-1 to TRBJ2-7; no DNA check was done on the table's D call, TRBD1. TRBV21-1 is given as a pseudogene. The CDR3 is 13 residues long. This CDR3 is CASRDRGVYEQYF. The CDR3, as DNA: TGTGCCAGCAGGGACAGGGGGGTATACGAGCAGTACTTC.

V and J are TRBV5-5 and TRBJ1-2; D gene unclear. This CDR3 comprises 14 residues. V gave up 4 bases and J gave up 1 base, with 11 bases separating them. Germline V gene lookup returns CDR1 SGHKS and CDR2 YYEKEE (reference sequence). The CDR3 DNA sequence: TGTGCCAGCAGCCCTAACAGATTTAACTATGGCTACACCTTC. It codes for CASSPNRFNYGYTF.

This clone has a single count. This sequence joins TRBV5-1 and TRBJ2-7, with D possibly matching TRBD1 (6 bases). Germline CDR1 SGHRS, CDR2 YFSETQ. The germline V and J ends were trimmed by 4 bases and 0 bases, with 11 bases remaining between them. CDR3 length: 14 residues. DNA of the CDR3: TGCGCCAGCAGCGGAAGGGACATCTCCTACGAGCAGTACTTC. As protein: CASSGRDISYEQYF.

This clone appeared once. The V call is TRBV18, the J call TRBJ1-4; D ambiguous. Germline V gene sequence: CDR1 KGHSH, CDR2 LQKENI. V was trimmed by 1 base and J by 0 bases, leaving 6 bases between them. This CDR3 has 15 amino acids. CDR3 sequence: CASSPRTATNEKLFF. For the CDR3, the DNA is TGTGCCAGCTCACCACGGACTGCAACTAATGAAAAACTGTTTTTT.

The chain employs TRBV4-2 and TRBJ2-7, with 8 bases matching TRBD1. Germline CDR1 is LGHNA and CDR2 is YNFKEQ. Trimming at V came to 4 bases and at J to 2 bases, leaving 13 bases not matched to a gene. This CDR3 contains 17 residues. The DNA of the CDR3 is TGTGCCAGCAGCCCTCGGACAGGGCGGAGTAGGACCTACGAGCAGTACTTC. Translating gives CASSPRTGRSRTYEQYF.

The genes are TRBV19 and TRBJ2-7, with TRBD1 as a possible D gene (5 bases). Trimming stripped 9 bases from V and 0 bases from J, with 15 bases between. The CDR3 is 14 amino acids. Germline CDR1 and CDR2: LNHDA and SQIVND (reference sequence). The CDR3 here is CARVRQKTSYEQYF. DNA of the CDR3: TGTGCCAGAGTTCGACAGAAAACCTCCTACGAGCAGTACTTC.

The chain has TRBV6-5 and TRBJ1-6, with 7 nucleotides matching TRBD1. Unmatched junction bases numbered 10, after V lost 8 bases and J lost 9 bases. This CDR3 is 14 amino acids long. In germline, CDR1 is MNHEY, CDR2 SVGAGI. CDR3 DNA sequence: TGTGCCAGCTCCGAGTGGGACAGTGGTTCACCCCTCCACTTT. This codes for CASSEWDSGSPLHF.

This chain links TRBV5-6 with TRBJ1-5; a weak D match, TRBD1 (5 bases). This CDR3 comprises 15 residues. Germline values: CDR1 SGHDT, CDR2 YYEEEE. The V and J ends lost 0 bases and 0 bases respectively, with 7 bases between them. The CDR3 sequence: CASSLDRHSNQPQHF. Written as DNA, the CDR3 is TGTGCCAGCAGCTTGGACAGGCATAGCAATCAGCCCCAGCATTTT.

The V gene is TRBV5-1, the J gene TRBJ1-2; 9 bases fit TRBD1. Germline V gives CDR1 SGHRS, CDR2 YFSETQ. The CDR3 has 13 residues. Germline trimming cut 3 bases from V and 6 bases from J; bases unmatched to any gene: 3. This CDR3 reads CASSSTGGDGYTF. In DNA form, the CDR3 reads TGCGCCAGCAGCTCAACAGGGGGCGATGGCTACACCTTC.

CDR3 sequence: CASSRPEGARLDTQYF. DNA of the CDR3: TGTGCCAGCAGCCGACCTGAGGGGGCGCGGCTGGATACGCAGTATTTT. J is TRBJ2-3 and V is TRBV7-8, with 7 bases matching TRBD1. The CDR3 is 16 amino acids. The V gene end was trimmed by 5 bases and the J gene end by 6 bases; junction bases not matched to a gene: 14. The germline gives CDR1 SGHVS, CDR2 FQNEAQ.

In this sample, this clone turned up once. The gene calls are TRBV6-1 and TRBJ2-5; no clear D gene. The DNA end is more similar to TRBJ2-7, so the J call may be wrong. The germline CDR1 and CDR2 sequences are MNHNS and SASEGT. CDR3 length equals 13 residues. CDR3 nucleotides: TGTGCCAGCAGTGGCGGCCTCTCCTACGAGCAGTACTTC. This translates into CASSGGLSYEQYF.

The V call is TRBV5-1, the J call TRBJ1-5; D gene unclear. Germline assignment: CDR1 SGHRS and CDR2 YFSETQ. The CDR3 is made up of 15 amino acids. Trimming removed 0 bases from V and 6 bases from J, with 13 bases in between. CDR3 in DNA: TGCGCCAGCAGCTTGGGTGGCCAGGTCGGTCAGCCCCAGCATTTT. Translation: CASSLGGQVGQPQHF.

V and J are TRBV7-9 and TRBJ2-2, with D possibly matching TRBD1 (6 bases). Trimming took 1 base from V and 0 from J, leaving 9 bases between them. The germline V gene has CDR1 SEHNR and CDR2 FQNEAQ (reference sequence). This CDR3 has 16 residues. Here the CDR3 reads CASSLEGHTNTGELFF. The CDR3 nucleotides read TGTGCCAGCAGCTTAGAGGGACACACGAACACCGGGGAGCTGTTTTTT. The full variable domain, completed using reference TRBV7-9 and TRBJ2-2, is DTGVSQNPRHKITKRGQNVTFRCDPISEHNRLYWYRQTLGQGPEFLTYFQNEAQLEKSRLLSDRFSAERPKGSFSTLEIQRTEQGDSAMYLCASSLEGHTNTGELFFGEGSRLTVL.

The chain couples TRBV9 to TRBJ2-7; D unresolved. Trimming took 1 base from V and 3 from J, leaving 8 bases between them. The CDR3 extends over 13 amino acids. CDR1 is SGDLS and CDR2 is YYNGEE in the germline V gene. CDR3 protein: CASSVSDRYEQYF. The CDR3 DNA reads as TGTGCCAGCAGCGTAAGCGACCGCTACGAGCAGTACTTC. Looking up the rest from reference TRBV9 and TRBJ2-7 gives the full variable domain: DSGVTQTPKHLITATGQRVTLRCSPRSGDLSVYWYQQSLDQGLQFLIQYYNGEERAKGNILERFSAQQFPDLHSELNLSSLELGDSALYFCASSVSDRYEQYFGPGTRLTVT.

The chain uses TRBV4-1 and TRBJ2-7; 9 positions agree with TRBD1. CDR3 length: 15 residues. CDR1 and CDR2 (germline): MGHRA, YSYEKL. V was pared by 2 bases and J by 5 bases, with 7 bases of the junction left unmatched. CDR3 region: CASSQTGTGLHEQYF. CDR3 in DNA: TGCGCCAGCAGCCAAACCGGGACAGGGCTCCACGAGCAGTACTTC.

The J gene is TRBJ1-2, the V gene TRBV2, with a weak D call TRBD1 (5 bases). The V end was cut by 6 bases, the J end by 0 bases, with 17 bases between. The CDR3 is 16 amino acids. Germline CDR1 reads SNHLY; CDR2 reads FYNNEI. CDR3 protein: CASRTSDSRTNYGYTF. For the CDR3, the DNA is TGTGCCAGCAGGACCAGCGACAGCAGAACTAACTATGGCTACACCTTC.

The chain employs TRBV7-2 and TRBJ2-7; D remains ambiguous. Germline loops: CDR1 SGHTA, CDR2 FQGNSA. The V and J ends lost 1 base and 3 bases respectively, with 4 bases between them. CDR3 size: 12 residues. CDR3 sequence reads: CASSLVGYEQYF. The CDR3 DNA reads as TGTGCCAGCAGCTTAGTCGGCTACGAGCAGTACTTC. The whole variable domain, filled in from reference TRBV7-2 and TRBJ2-7, reads GAGVSQSPSNKVTEKGKDVELRCDPISGHTALYWYRQSLGQGLEFLIYFQGNSAPDKSGLPSDRFSAERTGGSVSTLTIQRTQQEDSAVYLCASSLVGYEQYFGPGTRLTVT.

The V gene is TRBV7-2, the J gene TRBJ2-5, with a tentative D call TRBD1 (6 bases). V was clipped by 5 bases and J by 7 bases, with 17 bases between them. In germline, CDR1 is SGHTA, CDR2 FQGNSA. CDR3 size: 14 residues. CDR3 nucleotide sequence: TGTGCCAGCAGCGATGGCCAGAGGGGGTGGACCCAGTACTTC. Translated, it gives CASSDGQRGWTQYF.

This clone was picked up a small number of times. CDR3 amino acids: CASRRQGSNTGELFF. The DNA for the CDR3 is TGTGCCAGCAGACGACAGGGGTCGAACACCGGGGAGCTGTTTTTT. The genes are TRBV5-4 and TRBJ2-2; 8 nucleotides align to TRBD1. The germline V gene has CDR1 SGHNT and CDR2 YYREEE (reference sequence). The CDR3 length is 15 residues. J lost 0 bases, V lost 5 bases, and 3 bases had no gene match. The variable domain in full, completed from reference TRBV5-4 and TRBJ2-2, reads ETGVTQSPTHLIKTRGQQVTLRCSSQSGHNTVSWYQQALGQGPQFIFQYYREEENGRGNFPPRFSGLQFPNYSSELNVNALELDDSALYLCASRRQGSNTGELFFGEGSRLTVL.

This chain links TRBV7-9 with TRBJ2-7; 10 nucleotides agree with TRBD1. Germline values: CDR1 SEHNR, CDR2 FQNEAQ (reference sequence). The junction had 7 bases not matched to a gene; V was cut back by 4 bases and J by 7 bases. The CDR3 is 14 residues long. This chain's CDR3 is CASSYPDRGGEQYF. DNA of the CDR3: TGTGCCAGCAGCTACCCGGACAGGGGGGGAGAGCAGTACTTC.

The V and J genes are TRBV4-2 and TRBJ1-6; a weak D match, TRBD1 (6 bases). Trimming pared 3 bases from V and 8 bases from J, leaving 14 bases between. The V gene's germline CDR1 is LGHNA and CDR2 YNFKEQ. This CDR3 spans 15 amino acids. The CDR3 DNA follows: TGTGCCAGCAGCCAGGTCGGACAGTACCATTCACCCCTCCACTTT. Protein product: CASSQVGQYHSPLHF.

J is TRBJ2-1 and V is TRBV7-9; 8 bases agree with TRBD2. The germline V gene encodes CDR1 SEHNR and CDR2 FQNEAQ (reference sequence). This CDR3 spans 16 amino acids. Germline trimming cut 5 bases from V and 2 bases from J; bases unmatched to any gene: 8. CDR3 region: CASSPLAGHTYNEQFF. CDR3 in DNA: TGTGCCAGCAGCCCCTTAGCGGGGCACACCTACAATGAGCAGTTCTTC.

In nucleotides, the CDR3 is TGTGCCAGTACCCTTGGGCAGGGCCCCTACGAGCAGTACTTC. It codes for CASTLGQGPYEQYF. The V and J genes are TRBV19 and TRBJ2-7, with D perhaps matching TRBD1 (5 bases). The CDR3 runs to 14 residues. CDR1 LNHDA and CDR2 SQIVND come from the germline V gene (reference sequence). With 7 bases removed from V and 2 bases from J, the gap between germline ends came to 15 bases.

V is TRBV7-2 and J is TRBJ2-7, with a tentative D call TRBD1 (6 bases). V lost 3 bases and J lost 6, with 15 bases in between. The CDR3 runs 14 residues. Germline V CDR1 and CDR2: SGHTA, FQGNSA. The CDR3 coding sequence is TGTGCCAGCAGCTTGGGCACAGGGCCGGGCGAGCAGTACTTC. Amino acids: CASSLGTGPGEQYF.